Following are 10 T cell receptor beta chains from one sample sequenced in a study of cytomegalovirus exposure and HLA in healthy donors. The study ran its PCR with 60 Vbeta and 13 Jbeta primers. Sequencing was performed with immunoSEQ multiplex PCR; in TCRdb, only in-frame clones are kept and a portion is missing. Here the sample spans around 130,000 clones, roughly two thirds being singletons. The sample comprised PBMCs. These receptors came from a male donor in good health and CMV-seronegative.

V usage is TRBV5-4 and J usage is TRBJ2-3; maybe TRBD1 (5 bases). Looked up from germline, CDR1 is SGHNT and CDR2 is YYREEE (reference sequence). The ends were cut back, 0 bases at V and 2 bases at J, with 7 bases in the middle. The CDR3 sequence is 14 residues long. The CDR3 DNA sequence: TGTGCCAGCAGCTTGGGACAGAACACAGATACGCAGTATTTT. Its protein product is CASSLGQNTDTQYF.

V gene TRBV5-1 combines with J gene TRBJ1-4; 11 bases match TRBD1. CDR1 is SGHRS, CDR2 YFSETQ, per germline. The V gene end was trimmed by 4 bases and the J gene end by 4 bases; junction bases not matched to a gene: 9. This CDR3 has 17 amino acids. The CDR3 loop is CASSLGQGARGNEKLFF. The CDR3 coding sequence is TGCGCCAGCAGCCTAGGACAGGGGGCGCGGGGTAATGAAAAACTGTTTTTT.

There are a few counts of this clone. This chain joins TRBV29-1 and TRBJ1-5; the D gene is possibly TRBD1 (5 bases). The V and J ends lost 8 bases and 0 bases respectively, with 17 bases between them. Germline CDR1 is SQVTM and CDR2 is ANQGSEA. This CDR3 has 15 amino acids. The CDR3 coding sequence is TGCAGCTTTCACCCGGGACTGTATAGCAATCAGCCCCAGCATTTT. Amino acids: CSFHPGLYSNQPQHF.

The chain employs TRBV28 and TRBJ2-7; 10 bases line up with TRBD1. This CDR3 is built from 14 residues. Trimming cost V 6 bases and J 7 bases; bases outside gene matches: 9. Germline CDR1 MDHEN, CDR2 SYDVKM. This CDR3 reads CASRPGQGSREQYF. The CDR3 DNA follows: TGTGCCAGCAGACCGGGACAGGGGAGTCGAGAGCAGTACTTC. Full variable domain (outside the CDR3, taken from reference TRBV28 and TRBJ2-7): DVKVTQSSRYLVKRTGEKVFLECVQDMDHENMFWYRQDPGLGLRLIYFSYDVKMKEKGDIPEGYSVSREKKERFSLILESASTNQTSMYLCASRPGQGSREQYFGPGTRLTVT.

The chain carries TRBV18 and TRBJ1-1; the D gene is possibly TRBD1 (6 bases). The CDR3 is 15 amino acids. V dropped 6 bases and J dropped 13 bases, with 27 bases sitting between them. CDR1 is KGHSH, CDR2 LQKENI, per germline. In DNA form, the CDR3 reads TGTGCCAGCTCCCCTCGTACGGGGACAACCGTTGTTAGTTTCTTT. This encodes CASSPRTGTTVVSFF.

The genes are TRBV30 and TRBJ2-7; D may be TRBD2 (5 bases). Trimming took off 4 bases at V and 9 bases at J, with 13 bases between the two ends. CDR1 GTSNPN and CDR2 SVGIG come from the germline V gene (reference sequence). The CDR3 runs to 11 residues. The chain's CDR3 is CAWMGASRQYF. In nucleotides, the CDR3 is TGTGCCTGGATGGGAGCATCCAGGCAGTACTTC.

The rearrangement links TRBV5-6 to TRBJ1-2; 8 nucleotides match TRBD1. Per germline, CDR1 SGHDT and CDR2 YYEEEE. The ends lost 4 bases at V and 10 bases at J; junction bases unmatched: 3. CDR3 length: 11 residues. CDR3 region: CASSDRGDYTF. Here the CDR3 DNA reads TGTGCCAGCAGCGACAGGGGTGACTACACCTTC. The full variable domain, rest sourced from reference TRBV5-6 and TRBJ1-2, is DAGVTQSPTHLIKTRGQQVTLRCSPKSGHDTVSWYQQALGQGPQFIFQYYEEEERQRGNFPDRFSGHQFPNYSSELNVNALLLGDSALYLCASSDRGDYTFGSGTRLTVV.

This clone is a singleton in its sample. The V and J genes are TRBV9 and TRBJ1-6; D is unresolved. CDR3 size: 12 residues. V gave up 3 bases and J gave up 8 bases, with 6 bases separating them. Germline values: CDR1 SGDLS, CDR2 YYNGEE. CDR3 DNA: TGTGCCAGCAGCGCCGTCGATTCACCCCTCCACTTT. Translated, it gives CASSAVDSPLHF.

The V gene is TRBV9, the J gene TRBJ1-2, with no clear D. Per germline, CDR1 SGDLS and CDR2 YYNGEE. The CDR3 runs 11 residues. V was pared by 2 bases and J by 9 bases, with 8 bases between. The CDR3 spells CASSVGSSYTF. The CDR3, as DNA: TGTGCCAGCAGCGTCGGGAGTAGCTACACCTTC. The whole variable domain, filled in from reference TRBV9 and TRBJ1-2, reads DSGVTQTPKHLITATGQRVTLRCSPRSGDLSVYWYQQSLDQGLQFLIQYYNGEERAKGNILERFSAQQFPDLHSELNLSSLELGDSALYFCASSVGSSYTFGSGTRLTVV.

This clone has more than one count but fewer than ten. The J gene is TRBJ1-4, the V gene TRBV30; 7 bases line up with TRBD1. V dropped 3 bases and J dropped 3; count of bases not matched to a gene: 4. Germline V gene lookup returns CDR1 GTSNPN and CDR2 SVGIG (reference sequence). The CDR3 has 14 residues. This CDR3 is CAWSLGQANEKLFF. For the CDR3, the DNA is TGTGCCTGGAGCCTAGGACAGGCTAATGAAAAACTGTTTTTT. The entire variable domain, with the rest obtained from reference TRBV30 and TRBJ1-4, is as follows: SQTIHQWPATLVQPVGSPLSLECTVEGTSNPNLYWYRQAAGRGLQLLFYSVGIGQISSEVPQNLSASRPQDRQFILSSKKLLLSDSGFYLCAWSLGQANEKLFFGSGTQLSVL.